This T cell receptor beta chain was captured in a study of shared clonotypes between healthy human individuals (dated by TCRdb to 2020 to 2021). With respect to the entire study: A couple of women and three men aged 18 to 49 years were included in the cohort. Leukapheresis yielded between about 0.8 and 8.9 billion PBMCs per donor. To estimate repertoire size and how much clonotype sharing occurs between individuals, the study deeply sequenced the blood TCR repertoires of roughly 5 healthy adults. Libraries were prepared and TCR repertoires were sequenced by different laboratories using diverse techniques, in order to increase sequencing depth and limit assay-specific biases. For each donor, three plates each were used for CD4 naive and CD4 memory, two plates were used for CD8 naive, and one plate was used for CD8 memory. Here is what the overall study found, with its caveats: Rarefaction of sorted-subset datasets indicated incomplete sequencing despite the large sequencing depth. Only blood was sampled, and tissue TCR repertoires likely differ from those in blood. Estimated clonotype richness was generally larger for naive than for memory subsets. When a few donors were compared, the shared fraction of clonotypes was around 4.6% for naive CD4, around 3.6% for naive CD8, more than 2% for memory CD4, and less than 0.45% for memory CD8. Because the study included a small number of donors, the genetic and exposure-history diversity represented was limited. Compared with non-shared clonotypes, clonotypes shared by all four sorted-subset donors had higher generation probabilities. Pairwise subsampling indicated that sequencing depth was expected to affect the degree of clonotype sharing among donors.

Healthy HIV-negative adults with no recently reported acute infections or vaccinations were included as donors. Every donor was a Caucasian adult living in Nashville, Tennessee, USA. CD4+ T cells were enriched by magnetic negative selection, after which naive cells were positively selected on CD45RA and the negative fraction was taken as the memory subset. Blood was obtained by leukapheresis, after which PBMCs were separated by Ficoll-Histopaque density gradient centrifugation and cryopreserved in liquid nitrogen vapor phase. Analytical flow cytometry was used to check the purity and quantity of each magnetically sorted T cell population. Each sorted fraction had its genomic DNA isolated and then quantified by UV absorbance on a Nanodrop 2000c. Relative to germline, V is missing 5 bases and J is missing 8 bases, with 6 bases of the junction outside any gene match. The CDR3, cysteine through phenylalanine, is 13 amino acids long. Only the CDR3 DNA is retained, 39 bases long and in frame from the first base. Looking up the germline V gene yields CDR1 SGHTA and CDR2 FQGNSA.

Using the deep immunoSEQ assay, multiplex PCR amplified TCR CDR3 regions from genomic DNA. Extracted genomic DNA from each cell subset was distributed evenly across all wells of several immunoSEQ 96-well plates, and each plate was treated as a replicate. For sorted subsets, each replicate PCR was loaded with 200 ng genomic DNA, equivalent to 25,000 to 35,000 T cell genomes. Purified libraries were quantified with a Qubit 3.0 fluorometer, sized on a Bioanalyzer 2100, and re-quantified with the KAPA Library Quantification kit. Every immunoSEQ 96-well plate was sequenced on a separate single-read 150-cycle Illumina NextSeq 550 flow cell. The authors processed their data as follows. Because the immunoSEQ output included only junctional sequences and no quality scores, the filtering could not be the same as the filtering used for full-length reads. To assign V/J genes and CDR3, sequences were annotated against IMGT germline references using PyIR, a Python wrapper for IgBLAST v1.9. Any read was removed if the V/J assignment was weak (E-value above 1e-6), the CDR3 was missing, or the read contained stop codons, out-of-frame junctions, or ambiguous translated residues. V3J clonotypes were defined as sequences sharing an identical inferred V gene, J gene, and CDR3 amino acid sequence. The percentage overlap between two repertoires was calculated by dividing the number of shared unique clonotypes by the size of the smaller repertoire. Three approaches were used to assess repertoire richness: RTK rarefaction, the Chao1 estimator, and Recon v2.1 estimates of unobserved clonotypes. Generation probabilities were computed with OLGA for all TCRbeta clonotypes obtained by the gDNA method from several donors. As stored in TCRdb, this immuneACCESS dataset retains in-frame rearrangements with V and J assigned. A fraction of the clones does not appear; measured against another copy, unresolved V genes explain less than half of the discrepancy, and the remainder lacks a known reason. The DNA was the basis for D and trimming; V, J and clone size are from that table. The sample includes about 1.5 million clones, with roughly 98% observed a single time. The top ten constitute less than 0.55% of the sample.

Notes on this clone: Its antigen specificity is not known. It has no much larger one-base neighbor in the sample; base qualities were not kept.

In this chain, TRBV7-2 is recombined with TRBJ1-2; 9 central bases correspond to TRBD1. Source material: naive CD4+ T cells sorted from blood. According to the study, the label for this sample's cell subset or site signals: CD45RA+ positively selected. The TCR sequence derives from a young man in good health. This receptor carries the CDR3 CASSLQGARGYTF. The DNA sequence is TGTGCCAGCAGCCTACAGGGGGCGCGGGGCTACACCTTC.